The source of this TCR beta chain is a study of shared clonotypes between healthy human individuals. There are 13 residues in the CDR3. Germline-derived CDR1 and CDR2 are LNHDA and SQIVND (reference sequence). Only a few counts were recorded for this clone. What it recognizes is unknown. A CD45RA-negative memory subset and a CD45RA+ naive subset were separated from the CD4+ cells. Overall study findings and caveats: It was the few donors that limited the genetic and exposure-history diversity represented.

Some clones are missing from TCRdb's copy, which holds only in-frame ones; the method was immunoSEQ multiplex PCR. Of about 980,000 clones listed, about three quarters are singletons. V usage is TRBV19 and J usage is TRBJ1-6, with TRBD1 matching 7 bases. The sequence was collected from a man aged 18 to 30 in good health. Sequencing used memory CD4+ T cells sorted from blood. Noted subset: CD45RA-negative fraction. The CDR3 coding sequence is TGTGCGGCGACCAGGGGGAATAATTCACCCCTCCACTTT. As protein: CAATRGNNSPLHF.